This passage covers 20 T cell receptor beta chains from one sample sequenced in a study of T-cell memory formation after mild COVID-19. One entry per CDR3 protein, called by TCRdb with MiXCR from the 5' RACE reads. The sample lists around 430,000 distinct CDR3 sequences, 16% occurring once. Sequenced material: PBMCs or a T cell subset sorted from them (not recorded which). These receptors came from a man younger than 35 who had mild COVID-19 (a few samples of this study predate the infection). Cell type and time point are not known.

The V gene is TRBV7-2, the J gene TRBJ1-2, with 7 bases aligning to TRBD1. The CDR3 is 15 amino acids. With 6 bases clipped from V and 7 bases from J, the junction kept 14 bases outside the gene matches. Germline V CDR1 and CDR2: SGHTA, FQGNSA. This CDR3 is CASSQLTAGGRGYTF. The CDR3 nucleotides read TGTGCCAGCAGTCAACTGACGGCAGGGGGGCGTGGCTACACCTTC.

V and J are TRBV7-9 and TRBJ1-6, with a weak D call TRBD1 (5 bases). The CDR3 runs 13 residues. Looked up from germline, CDR1 is SEHNR and CDR2 is FQNEAQ (reference sequence). Deletions cut 6 bases from V and 7 bases from J, with 10 bases between. In nucleotides, the CDR3 is TGTGCCAGCAGTACAGGACTGAATTCACCCCTCCACTTT. It translates to CASSTGLNSPLHF.

CDR3 amino acids: CASSLRGILWDSGNTIYF. The CDR3 DNA follows: TGTGCCAGCAGCTTGCGGGGGATCTTGTGGGATTCTGGAAACACCATATATTTT. J is TRBJ1-3 and V is TRBV11-2, with D perhaps matching TRBD1 (5 bases). Per the germline V gene, CDR1 is SGHAT and CDR2 is FQNNGV. CDR3 size: 18 residues. V was clipped by 3 bases and J by 1 base, with 19 bases between them.

The rearrangement links TRBV20-1 to TRBJ2-7, with D possibly being TRBD1 (6 bases). CDR1 DFQATT and CDR2 SNEGSKA come from the germline V gene (reference sequence). The ends were cut back, 6 bases at V and 5 bases at J, with 14 bases in the middle. This CDR3 contains 12 residues. Written as DNA, the CDR3 is TGCAGTGCACAACCAGGGGCCCACGAGCAGTACTTC. Encoded protein: CSAQPGAHEQYF.

The genes are TRBV24-1 and TRBJ2-7; weak D call: TRBD1 (5 bases). Germline CDR1 and CDR2: KGHDR and SFDVKD. The CDR3 contains 13 residues. Deletions cut 7 bases from V and 6 bases from J, with 15 bases between. DNA of the CDR3: TGTGCCACCAGAAAAGGGGTGCGCGGCGAGCAGTACTTC. As protein: CATRKGVRGEQYF.

This rearrangement joins TRBV28 to TRBJ1-1; 8 positions agree with TRBD1. Germline CDR1 reads MDHEN; CDR2 reads SYDVKM. This CDR3 is 15 amino acids long. Trimming removed 5 bases from V and 5 bases from J; junction bases left unmatched: 10. In DNA form, the CDR3 reads TGTGCCAGCAGTCCCCGGACAGGGTTGGGGACTGAAGCTTTCTTT. It translates to CASSPRTGLGTEAFF.

The genes are TRBV29-1 and TRBJ1-6; 7 bases are shared with TRBD1. This CDR3 has 15 amino acids. CDR1 SQVTM and CDR2 ANQGSEA come from the germline V gene. The junction had 11 bases not matched to a gene; V was cut back by 8 bases and J by 4 bases. The CDR3 DNA reads TGCAGCCCAGGGGGAGGGACACCGTATAATTCACCCCTCCACTTT. Amino acids: CSPGGGTPYNSPLHF.

This chain uses TRBV6-4 with TRBJ2-3; 15 bases are a match to TRBD2. Germline lookup yields CDR1 MRHNA and CDR2 SNTAGT. V lost 5 bases, J lost 1 base, and 16 bases stayed unmatched. The CDR3 runs 21 residues. The CDR3 protein is CASSRLPTWTSGGVRTDTQYF. The CDR3 nucleotides are TGTGCCAGCAGTCGCCTACCAACTTGGACTAGCGGGGGGGTTCGCACAGATACGCAGTATTTT.

This clonotype was seen a few times. The CDR3 here is CASSRPVANIQYF. CDR3 nucleotides: TGTGCCAGCAGCCGGCCCGTAGCGAACATTCAGTACTTC. This rearrangement joins TRBV7-2 to TRBJ2-4; tentative D call: TRBD2 (5 bases). The CDR3 has 13 amino acids. Germline lookup yields CDR1 SGHTA and CDR2 FQGNSA. V gave up 5 bases and J gave up 7 bases, with 12 bases separating them.

This clonotype came up a few times. The chain combines TRBV7-9 with TRBJ2-7, with a tentative D call TRBD2 (5 bases). The V gene's germline CDR1 is SEHNR and CDR2 FQNEAQ (reference sequence). The length of the CDR3 is 13 residues. V shed 8 bases and J shed 6 bases, with 17 bases lying between them. The CDR3 DNA follows: TGTGCCAGCGGGCCGGGGTTTATGGGCGAGCAGTACTTC. Amino acid sequence: CASGPGFMGEQYF. The entire variable domain, with the rest obtained from reference TRBV7-9 and TRBJ2-7, is as follows: DTGVSQNPRHKITKRGQNVTFRCDPISEHNRLYWYRQTLGQGPEFLTYFQNEAQLEKSRLLSDRFSAERPKGSFSTLEIQRTEQGDSAMYLCASGPGFMGEQYFGPGTRLTVT.

The sample holds a few counts of this clonotype. An end of the junction differs from the germline gene, which may be a read error. CDR3 sequence reads: CASSSGAGARTDTQYF. Written as DNA, the CDR3 is TGTGCCAGCAGCTCCGGAGCGGGGGCCCGCACTGATACGCAGTATTTT. The chain carries TRBV11-2 and TRBJ2-3; 8 nucleotides line up with TRBD2. The length of the CDR3 is 16 residues. CDR1 is SGHAT, CDR2 FQNNGV, per germline.

The chain joins TRBV5-1 to TRBJ2-2; 10 bases agree with TRBD1. CDR3 length: 17 residues. Germline V gene data show CDR1 as SGHRS and CDR2 as YFSETQ. Unmatched junction bases numbered 8, after V lost 3 bases and J lost 3 bases. The CDR3 DNA reads as TGCGCCAGCAGCTCCGGACAGGGGGGATGGGACACCGGGGAGCTGTTTTTT. It yields the protein CASSSGQGGWDTGELFF.

This clonotype was observed a few times. The chain links TRBV7-2 to TRBJ2-3, with 9 positions matching TRBD2. The V segment lost 8 bases and the J segment 0 bases; nucleotides outside the gene matches: 3. In germline, CDR1 is SGHTA, CDR2 FQGNSA. CDR3 length: 14 amino acids. CDR3 DNA sequence: TGTGCCAGCCGGGCGGGGGGGAGCACAGATACGCAGTATTTT. This translates into CASRAGGSTDTQYF.

This clonotype appeared a few times. The chain combines TRBV5-1 with TRBJ1-2; D is possibly TRBD1 (5 bases). This CDR3 has 15 residues. Between the trimmed V and J ends, which lost 4 bases and 6 bases, there was a span of 19 bases. Per germline, CDR1 SGHRS and CDR2 YFSETQ. CDR3 loop: CASSEEGAEGHGYTF. CDR3 coding DNA: TGCGCCAGCAGCGAAGAAGGGGCAGAGGGCCATGGCTACACCTTC.

The sample holds a few counts of this clonotype. The rearrangement joins TRBV20-1 to TRBJ1-6, with unresolved D. Germline-derived CDR1 and CDR2 are DFQATT and SNEGSKA (reference sequence). V gave up 6 bases and J gave up 9 bases, with 9 bases separating them. The CDR3 is 11 amino acids. This chain's CDR3 is CSAPVGSPLHF. The DNA for the CDR3 is TGCAGTGCCCCCGTTGGTTCACCCCTCCACTTT.

Here the CDR3 reads CSVEEGLGGDEQFF. The CDR3 region has the DNA TGCAGCGTTGAGGAGGGACTAGGAGGTGATGAGCAGTTCTTC. The chain recombines TRBV29-1 with TRBJ2-1, with 8 positions matching TRBD2. The CDR3 has 14 residues. The germline V gene encodes CDR1 SQVTM and CDR2 ANQGSEA. Losses at the gene ends were 3 bases for V and 8 bases for J; bases not matched to a gene: 9.

The table lists this clonotype with many counts. J is TRBJ2-3 and V is TRBV7-2; D remains ambiguous. The CDR3 is 12 residues long. The V gene lost 3 bases and the J gene lost 6 bases, with 7 bases spanning the gap. Germline loops: CDR1 SGHTA, CDR2 FQGNSA. The CDR3 loop reads CASSFFEDTQYF. CDR3 in DNA: TGTGCCAGCAGCTTTTTCGAGGATACGCAGTATTTT.

This clonotype appeared a few times. The CDR3 is CASRIFHRTDTQYF. As DNA, the CDR3 is TGTGCCAGCAGGATCTTCCATAGAACAGATACGCAGTATTTT. The V call is TRBV6-5, the J call TRBJ2-3; D is ambiguous. The CDR3 is made up of 14 amino acids. Germline loops: CDR1 MNHEY, CDR2 SVGAGI. V lost 6 bases and J 3 bases, leaving 13 bases between the germline ends.

This clonotype showed up just a few times. The chain joins TRBV3-1 to TRBJ1-1, with D unresolved. Per germline, CDR1 LGHDT and CDR2 YNNKEL (reference sequence). CDR3 size: 15 residues. V was cut by 4 bases and J by 0 bases, with 12 bases left in between. CDR3 region: CASSPNGVLNTEAFF. CDR3 in DNA: TGTGCCAGCAGCCCCAACGGGGTTTTGAACACTGAAGCTTTCTTT.

The V and J genes are TRBV5-4 and TRBJ2-2; TRBD1 matches 7 bases. The CDR3 is 15 amino acids. V gave up 3 bases and J gave up 3 bases; unmatched junction bases: 5. CDR1 and CDR2 (germline): SGHNT, YYREEE (reference sequence). The CDR3 region is CASSSPTGDTGELFF. The CDR3 DNA reads as TGTGCCAGCAGCTCACCTACAGGGGACACCGGGGAGCTGTTTTTT. The full variable domain, in which reference TRBV5-4 and TRBJ2-2 provide the parts outside the CDR3, is ETGVTQSPTHLIKTRGQQVTLRCSSQSGHNTVSWYQQALGQGPQFIFQYYREEENGRGNFPPRFSGLQFPNYSSELNVNALELDDSALYLCASSSPTGDTGELFFGEGSRLTVL.